This record covers a single TCR beta chain. Its antigen is not known. The data originate from a study of CD8+CD57+ T cells in acquired aplastic anemia. Study summary: The DNA of sorted CD4+ and CD8+ cells averaged 3.2 ug.

Genomic DNA, the template, was used for profiling of the TCR beta VDJ and CDR3. MiXCR, run by TCRdb on the reads, gives a single entry per CDR3 protein. The sample carries about 190,000 distinct CDR3 sequences, over 60% recorded once. General study results and limits: Both patients and controls carried the same twenty-nine CD8+ CDR3 sequences.

The CDR3 is 12 amino acids. Trimming took off 9 bases at V and 8 bases at J, with 16 bases between the two ends. The V gene's germline CDR1 is SGHVT and CDR2 SQSDAQ. The source material was sorted CD4+, CD8+, or CD8+CD57+ T cells (not recorded which) from PBMCs. V is TRBV7-4 and J is TRBJ1-1; TRBD1 is a possible D gene (5 bases). This receptor was identified in a human donor with severe aplastic anemia or a healthy control (not recorded which). As DNA, the CDR3 is TGTGCCAGAAGTGAAACGTGGGACGAAGCTTTCTTT. Protein sequence: CARSETWDEAFF.